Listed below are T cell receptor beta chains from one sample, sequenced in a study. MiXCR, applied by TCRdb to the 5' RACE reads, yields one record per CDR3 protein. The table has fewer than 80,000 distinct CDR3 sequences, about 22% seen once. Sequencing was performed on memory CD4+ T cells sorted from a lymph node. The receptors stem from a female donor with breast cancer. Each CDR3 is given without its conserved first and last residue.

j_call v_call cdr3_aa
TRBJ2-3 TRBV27 ASSKQGGGDTQY
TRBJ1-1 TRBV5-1 ASSLEGTEAF
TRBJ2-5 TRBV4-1 ASSPFYQGPGETQY
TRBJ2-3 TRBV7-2 ASSLGGESTDTQY
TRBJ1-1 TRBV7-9 ASVDASNTEAF
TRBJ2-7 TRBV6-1 ASSDRRGEEQY
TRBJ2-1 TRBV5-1 ASSLAGTSLGWLF
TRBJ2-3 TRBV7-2 ASTSYLLTDTQY
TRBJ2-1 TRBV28 ASSPGTSIWNEQF
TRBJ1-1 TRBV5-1 ASSGDPNTEAF
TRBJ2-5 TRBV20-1 SASTSELQY
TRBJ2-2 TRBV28 ATGTGSGGELF
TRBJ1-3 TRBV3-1 ASCDGHSGNTIY
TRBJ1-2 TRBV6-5 ASTPTGAAYGYT
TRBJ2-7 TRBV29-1 SVSELDEQY
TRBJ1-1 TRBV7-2 ASSPPTGRTEAF
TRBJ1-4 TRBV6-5 ASGPREKLF
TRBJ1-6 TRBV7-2 ASSSQQKPLH
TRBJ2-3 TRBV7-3 ASSFGHPTDTQY
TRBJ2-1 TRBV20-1 SASNVRVDEQF
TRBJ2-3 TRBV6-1 ASSEATGVSTDTQY
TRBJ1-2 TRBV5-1 ASADQVPNYGYT
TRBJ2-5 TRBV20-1 SAARQGVRTQY
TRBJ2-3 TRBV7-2 ASSLYQSTDTQY
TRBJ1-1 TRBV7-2 ASNKDSIRGNTEAF
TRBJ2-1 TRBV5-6 ASSLAGETGGGDEQF
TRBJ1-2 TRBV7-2 ASSSKTGGRSNGYT
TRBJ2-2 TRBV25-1 ASSDPTGGNTGELF
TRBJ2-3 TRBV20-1 SATRTSGTDTQY
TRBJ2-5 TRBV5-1 ASSLLLDQETQY
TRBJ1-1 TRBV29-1 SAYKNTEAC
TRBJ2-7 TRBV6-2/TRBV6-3 ASSYSGAANEQY
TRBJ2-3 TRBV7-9 ASTLGLAYTDTQY
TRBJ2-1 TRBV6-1 ASSATVREQF
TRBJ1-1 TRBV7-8 ASSVGQGVAEAF
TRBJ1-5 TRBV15 ATSRDKGRNQPRH
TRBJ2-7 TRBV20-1 SARGSGGRSYEQY
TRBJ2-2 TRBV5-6 ASSSDRSEIGGELF
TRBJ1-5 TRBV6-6 ASSLGRYNQPQH
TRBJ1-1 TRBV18 ASSPPGTVDTDAF
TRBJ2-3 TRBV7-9 ASSLPTVSTDTQY
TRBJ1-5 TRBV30 AWSKVGQPQH
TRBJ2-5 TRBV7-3 ASSFTGTQETQY
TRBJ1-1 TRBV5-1 ASSVLTGSTEAF
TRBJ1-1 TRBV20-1 SATRGGWNTEAF
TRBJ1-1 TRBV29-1 SIAPQIEAF
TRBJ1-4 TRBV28 ASSLQGGDEKLF
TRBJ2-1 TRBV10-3 AISEGGGADSYNEQF